These T cell receptor beta chains were read from a single sample in a study of T cell repertoires in cytomegalovirus infection. Their recognized antigens are unknown. TCRdb analysed the reads with MiXCR anew, one entry per CDR3 protein. The sample has roughly 800,000 distinct CDR3 sequences; 29% are singletons. Material: cultured CD8+ T cells from PBMCs, obtained from culture after CMV antigen stimulation. All receptors derive from a human donor in good health (CMV status not recorded). Some clones in this sample may be carry-over from other donors' samples. CDR3s include the opening cysteine and the closing phenylalanine or tryptophan. The D gene is left open where the match is weak. Expanded clones get a size class; other rows say once, few or many, or leave the size out.

j_call v_call d_call clone_size cdr3_nt cdr3_aa
TRBJ1-3 TRBV12-3/TRBV12-4 - - TGTGCCAGCAGGTTCTCAAACACCATATATTTT CASRFSNTIYF
TRBJ2-5 TRBV6-5 - - TGTGCCAGCAGTTACTTCGACAGCCAAGAGACCCAGTACTTC CASSYFDSQETQYF
TRBJ1-2 TRBV20-1 - - TGCAGTGCCCCACCGGAGGGGCTTGGCTACACCTTC CSAPPEGLGYTF
TRBJ1-1 TRBV28 - - TGTGCCAGCAGTTCCCATAGTGTAACGGACACTGAAGCTTTCTTT CASSSHSVTDTEAFF
TRBJ2-1 TRBV5-1 TRBD2 - TGCGCCAGCAGCTTGGAAGGTAGCGGGAGCCATTACAATGAGCAGTTCTTC CASSLEGSGSHYNEQFF
TRBJ2-3 TRBV24-1 TRBD1 - TGTGCCACCAGTAAAACAGGGGGCCGCACAGATACGCAGTATTTT CATSKTGGRTDTQYF
TRBJ2-2 TRBV14 - few TGTGCCAGCAGCCAAGATCTTAGACAGCACTTTACCGGGGAGCTGTTTTTT CASSQDLRQHFTGELFF
TRBJ2-7 TRBV12-3/TRBV12-4 TRBD2 few TGTGCCAGCAGTCCCCCGTCCGGACTAGCGGGTACCTACGAGCAGTACTTC CASSPPSGLAGTYEQYF
TRBJ2-5 TRBV27 TRBD1 - TGTGCCAGCAGACCCATCCCGGGACAGGGGTCCGGGGCCCAGTACTTC CASRPIPGQGSGAQYF
TRBJ2-3 TRBV10-3 TRBD2 - TGTGCCATCAACGTAATAGCGGGGATTAGCACAGATACGCAGTATTTT CAINVIAGISTDTQYF
TRBJ1-2 TRBV24-1 TRBD1 - TGTGCCACCAGTGATCAAACGACAGGGCTCTATGGCTACACCTTC CATSDQTTGLYGYTF
TRBJ1-3 TRBV7-9 TRBD1 few TGTGCCAGCAGCTTTTCCGGGACAGCTGGAAACACCATATATTTT CASSFSGTAGNTIYF
TRBJ2-1 TRBV19 TRBD2 few TGTGCCAGTAGTATGGGACTAGATTATGAGCAGTTCTTC CASSMGLDYEQFF
TRBJ2-5 TRBV7-2 - many TGTGCCAGCAGCTTAGCGCGGAGGGGAGCCGAAGAGACCCAGTACTTC CASSLARRGAEETQYF
TRBJ1-1 TRBV6-2/TRBV6-3 TRBD1 few TGTGCCAGCAACAACAGGGGCACTGAAGCTTTCTTT CASNNRGTEAFF
TRBJ2-2 TRBV7-6 TRBD2 once TGTGCCAGCAGCCCAACCGTACTAGCGGGGGCCGGGGAGCTGTTTTTT CASSPTVLAGAGELFF
TRBJ1-3 TRBV20-1 - once TGCAGTGCAGAGACCGGGACCTACTCTGGAAACACCATATATTTT CSAETGTYSGNTIYF
TRBJ2-2 TRBV7-3 - few TGTGCCAGCAGCCCGGACAGCTACACCGGGGAGCTGTTTTTT CASSPDSYTGELFF
TRBJ2-1 TRBV4-1 - many TGCGCCAGCAGCCAAGATAGGAATGAGCAGTTCTTC CASSQDRNEQFF
TRBJ1-5 TRBV4-3 - few TGCGCCAGCAGCCAATCATTAGTGGGGCAGCCCCAGCATTTT CASSQSLVGQPQHF
TRBJ1-1 TRBV7-3 - - TGTGCCAGCACCCAAAACCTAGGGGACACTGAAGCTTTCTTT CASTQNLGDTEAFF
TRBJ2-1 TRBV29-1 - - TGCAGCGTGGAAGAGCAGGGCAGGTCCTACAATGAGCAGTTCTTC CSVEEQGRSYNEQFF
TRBJ2-1 TRBV12-3/TRBV12-4 - - TGTGCCAGCAGTTTACTCTTGGGGGGCCTACCCTATGAGCAGTTCTTC CASSLLLGGLPYEQFF
TRBJ2-1 TRBV27 - - TGTGCCAGCAGTTTGGCCCAGGGGCCTTACAATGAGCAGTTCTTC CASSLAQGPYNEQFF
TRBJ2-1 TRBV12-3/TRBV12-4 - many TGTGCCAGCAGCTCACAGGGATATGAGCAGTTCTTC CASSSQGYEQFF
TRBJ2-1 TRBV20-1 - - TGCAGTGCTAGAGATCTGGGGGAAGGTGGCAATGAGCAGTTCTTC CSARDLGEGGNEQFF
TRBJ2-1 TRBV27 - - TGTGCCAGCAGTTTTGCCCATGAGCAGTTCTTC CASSFAHEQFF
TRBJ1-1 TRBV5-3 - few TGTGCCAGCAGCTTTTTTCTCCCTACTGAAGCTTTCTTT CASSFFLPTEAFF
TRBJ2-3 TRBV6-5 - many TGTGCCAGCAGTTTCCAACTAGCTGAGGGCACAGATACGCAGTATTTT CASSFQLAEGTDTQYF
TRBJ1-2 TRBV6-1 - - TGTGCCAGCAGTGAACGGACAAACTATGGCTACACCTTC CASSERTNYGYTF
TRBJ2-5 TRBV27 - - TGTGCCAGCAGTTTATTAGAGGGATACCAAGAGACCCAGTACTTC CASSLLEGYQETQYF
TRBJ1-1 TRBV7-8 - few TGTGCCAGCAGCAACCGAAGGGACGATGGTACCACAGACACTGAAGCTTTCTTT CASSNRRDDGTTDTEAFF
TRBJ1-2 TRBV2 - many TGTGCCAGCAGTGAGGACGGCTACACCTTC CASSEDGYTF
TRBJ2-1 TRBV6-2/TRBV6-3 TRBD1 many TGTGCCAGCAGTTATCCTTGGGACAGAGTGTTATACAATGAGCAGTTCTTC CASSYPWDRVLYNEQFF
TRBJ1-1 TRBV19 - few TGTGCCAGTAGTATCCCCGGGCGCCCGGTCGGGAACACTGAAGCTTTCTTT CASSIPGRPVGNTEAFF
TRBJ2-1 TRBV19 - - TGTGCCAGTAGTTCCGGGACCCCCGTCTACAATGAGCAGTTCTTC CASSSGTPVYNEQFF
TRBJ2-7 TRBV10-3 TRBD1 - TGTGCCATCAGCCCAACAGGACAGGGCGTCGGCGAGCAGTACTTC CAISPTGQGVGEQYF
TRBJ2-1 TRBV12-3/TRBV12-4 - - TGTGCCAGCACCCAAGGCGGTTTCGAGTTCTTC CASTQGGFEFF
TRBJ2-1 TRBV5-4 TRBD2 - TGTGCCAGCAGCCGTGTGGTATGGGGGCGGGGGGCCTACAATGAGCAGTTCTTC CASSRVVWGRGAYNEQFF
TRBJ2-7 TRBV7-2 TRBD1 many TGTGCCAGCAGCCCCCCAGGGGGCACCTACGAGCAGTACTTC CASSPPGGTYEQYF
TRBJ1-4 TRBV28 TRBD1 - TGTGCCAGCAGTTTGGACTTGCTACAGGGGACTGAAAAACTGTTTTTT CASSLDLLQGTEKLFF